Reported below is one T cell receptor (beta chain). Its antigen is unknown. The data were obtained in a study of T cell clusters in autoimmune cytopenias (dated by TCRdb to about 2019). With regard to the full study: Among healthy donor controls, the mean age was approximately 56 years, the median age was roughly 62 years, and 22 of 43 were female. In autoimmune cytopenia patients, peripheral blood TRB and IGH repertoires were sequenced during active disease and over treatment follow-up, together with healthy, CLL and autoimmune hepatitis controls. The comparison group for autoimmune hepatitis repertoires was 20 to 25 healthy donors matched for age and sex. Per sample, TRB sequencing gave a median depth of about 50,000 reads and a median of approximately 2,500 distinct TRB clonotypes. Controls were about two dozen age-matched healthy donors for primary cytopenia and around 13 age-matched CLL patients for secondary cytopenia. The goal of the study was to determine whether autoimmune cytopenia patients have a disease-specific immune repertoire signature that could serve as a blood-based biomarker. The research as a whole found: Healthy donors had almost three times as many exclusive TRB clusters as active autoimmune hepatitis patients, a finding consistent with an autoimmunity-wide signature. The T cell clusters were defined only in silico, and the functional role of the clusters still needed to be validated experimentally. In the comparison of secondary cytopenia with CLL, no cluster-lack signature showed up, apparently because the dominant lymphoma-associated repertoire masked the signature. TRB repertoire shifts, with less even repertoires in secondary cytopenia and CLL, mostly reflected lymphoma bias rather than autoimmunity. The GLIPH analysis suggested a lack of physiological T cell clusters in primary autoimmune cytopenia patients, since roughly 49 clusters were exclusive to healthy donors whereas 15 to 20 were exclusive to patients.

Multiplex PCR with a touch-down protocol amplified TRB rearrangements, with the TRB-A and TRB-B primer pools combined in a single tube. Illumina adapters and sample indices were added to the amplicons through two consecutive PCR reactions using Phusion HS II polymerase. The amplicons were purified from gel with the NucleoSpin Gel and PCR Clean-up kit, after which the amplicons were quantified by Qubit and checked for quality on an Agilent 2100 Bioanalyzer. Sequencing of the libraries was performed on an Illumina MiSeq with 600-cycle, single-indexed, paired-end runs. In the source study's methods: Alignment and assembly of TRB reads were performed with MiXCR version 2.1.12 and the default MiXCR reference library. A clone was defined by each unique CDR3 nucleotide sequence, and the analysis included only productive sequences supported by at least two reads. Alpha-parameterized diversity profiles (alpha 0 to 5), including the Shannon (alpha 1) and Simpson (alpha 2) indices, were computed with an R script to assess repertoire diversity. The tcR package was used to compute combinatorial TRB VJ usage, and cohorts were compared on this usage by principal component analysis with ade4. GLIPH clustering of TCRbeta CDR3s was carried out on cohort pairs matched by age and read depth, and cluster frequencies were compared by Wilcoxon test. Following reprocessing of the reads by TCRdb, the data hold one row per CDR3 protein sequence and no DNA is available. The V and J calls follow TCRdb's processing rather than the paper's. The sample table includes some 5,600 distinct CDR3 sequences. Approximately 3.1% of the sample comes from the top ten.

For each sample, TRB amplification used roughly 250 ng of peripheral blood genomic DNA, equal to approximately 37,500 genome equivalents. Via the germline V gene (reference sequence), CDR1 is SEHNR and CDR2 FQNEAQ. Its CDR3 holds 17 amino acids, cysteine through phenylalanine. No DNA has been recorded. This same sample was also taken into another study, of T cell repertoires in aging, cancer and after chemotherapy. The second paper states: The donors fell into six age groups ranging from 30 or younger to 70 or older, and each group had at least three individuals. TCR repertoires from healthy donor controls were recorded over periods of several months to years and showed clear clonal overlap between repeated samplings. Around 10 million TCR reads were contained in the full dataset. Significantly lower blood TCR diversity and higher clonality were observed in untreated patients with hematological or solid cancers than in age-matched healthy donors. In healthy donors, the decline in TCR diversity with age was mainly explained by loss of richness, whereas in cancer patients loss of evenness was also found to contribute. In both cancer cohorts, median generation probability rose over the chemotherapy interval, which suggests that the repertoire was reconstituted through rebound thymic output. According to the authors, the repertoire data do not allow conclusions to be drawn about immunological memory after chemotherapy. To look at immunoaging and at how T cells reconstitute after chemotherapy, the study profiled TCR beta repertoires in peripheral blood from both healthy donors and cancer patients. The cohort comprised 218 cancer patients, roughly 94 with hematological and around 120 with solid cancers, plus 95 healthy donors as a reference group. Processing of the TRB sequences was carried out with MiXCR versions 2.12 and 3.0.5. Repertoire metrics included Shannon diversity, evenness, clonality (one minus evenness), and alpha-parameterized diversity profiles from alpha 0 to 5. The IGoR algorithm was used to compute generation probabilities of clones in paired pre- and post-chemotherapy samples.

The receptor chain draws on TRBV7-9 and TRBJ2-5; TCRdb's assignment of TRBD1 cannot be checked, as there is no DNA. This sequence was found in a human donor in good health. Sequenced material: peripheral blood. CDR3 protein: CASSFSILAGPQETQYF.